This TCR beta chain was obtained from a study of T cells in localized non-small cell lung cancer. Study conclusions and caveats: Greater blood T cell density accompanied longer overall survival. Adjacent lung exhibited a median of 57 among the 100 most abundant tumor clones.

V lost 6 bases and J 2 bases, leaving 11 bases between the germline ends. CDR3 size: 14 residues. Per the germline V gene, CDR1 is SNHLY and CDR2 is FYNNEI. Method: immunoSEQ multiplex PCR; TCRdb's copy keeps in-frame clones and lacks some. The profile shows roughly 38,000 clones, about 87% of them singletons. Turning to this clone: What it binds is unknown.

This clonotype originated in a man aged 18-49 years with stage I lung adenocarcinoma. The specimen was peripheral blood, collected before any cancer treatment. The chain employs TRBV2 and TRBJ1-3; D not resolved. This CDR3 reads CASRRENTGNTIYF. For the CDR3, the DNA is TGTGCCAGCAGGAGGGAGAACACTGGAAACACCATATATTTT.